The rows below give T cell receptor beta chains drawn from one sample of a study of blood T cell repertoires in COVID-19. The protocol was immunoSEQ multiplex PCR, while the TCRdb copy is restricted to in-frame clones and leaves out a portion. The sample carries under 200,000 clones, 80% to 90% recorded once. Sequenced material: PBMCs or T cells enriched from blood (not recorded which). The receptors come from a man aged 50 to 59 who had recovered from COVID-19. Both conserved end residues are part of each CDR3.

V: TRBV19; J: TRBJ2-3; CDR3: CASSGRAGVTDTQYF
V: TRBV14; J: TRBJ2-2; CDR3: CASSQIPGGTGELFF
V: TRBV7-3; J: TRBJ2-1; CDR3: CASSAVPGQGNEQFF
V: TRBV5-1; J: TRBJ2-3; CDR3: CASSPLAGGMTDTQYF
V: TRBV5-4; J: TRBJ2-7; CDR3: CASSADRTSYEQYF
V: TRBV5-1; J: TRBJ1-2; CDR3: CASSLGQAKGGGYTF
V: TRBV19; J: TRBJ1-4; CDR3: CATTIRQGTEKLFF
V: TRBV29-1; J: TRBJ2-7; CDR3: CSVGPGQGSYEQYF
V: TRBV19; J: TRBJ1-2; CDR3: CAISDRGENYGYTF
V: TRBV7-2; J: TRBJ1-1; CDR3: CASSIRTGSNTEAFF
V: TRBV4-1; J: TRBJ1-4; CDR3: CASSQDPGQGISANEKLFF
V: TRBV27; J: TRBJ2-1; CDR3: CASSFRTSGGARNEQFF
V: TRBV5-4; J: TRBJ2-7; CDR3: CASSPNAGGSYEQYF
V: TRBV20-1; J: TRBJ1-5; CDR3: CSANGGGPQHF
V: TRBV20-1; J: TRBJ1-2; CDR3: CSASSGPYGYTF
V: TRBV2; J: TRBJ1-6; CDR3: CASSDGGSSPLHF
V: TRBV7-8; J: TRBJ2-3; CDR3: CASSEYSSGGTDTQYF